Each of the 8 T cell receptor beta chains below was sequenced from the same sample in a study of post-analysis software for immune sequencing data. Prepared TCR beta cDNA libraries contained unique molecular identifiers. Using its own MiXCR run on the PCR reads, TCRdb lists one record per CDR3 protein. This sample carries about 810,000 distinct CDR3 sequences, 53% of them seen once, and the ten largest clones take approximately 4.4%. Antigens of these TCRs are unknown. Study-wide results and caveats: TRBV segments more frequent in patients than in controls numbered about 5 and included TRBV5-6, TRBV5-1 and TRBV20-1.

Sequencing was done on a sample of blood. The receptors originated from a girl aged 10-17 years with multiple sclerosis.

The chain has TRBV7-3 and TRBJ2-7; the match to TRBD2 covers 9 bases. The V gene end was trimmed by 1 base and the J gene end by 3 bases; junction bases not matched to a gene: 1. There are 14 residues in the CDR3. Per germline, CDR1 SGHTA and CDR2 FQGTGA. CDR3 loop: CASSLNSGSYEQYF. The CDR3 DNA sequence: TGTGCCAGCAGCTTAAATAGCGGGAGCTACGAGCAGTACTTC.

This rearrangement joins TRBV2 to TRBJ1-1; maybe TRBD1 (6 bases). The CDR3 consists of 16 residues. The germline gives CDR1 SNHLY, CDR2 FYNNEI. Trimming pared 3 bases from V and 0 bases from J, leaving 14 bases between. Here the CDR3 reads CASSDVRGALNTEAFF. CDR3 DNA sequence: TGTGCCAGCAGTGACGTCCGGGGGGCCTTGAACACTGAAGCTTTCTTT. Full variable domain (rest looked up from reference TRBV2 and TRBJ1-1): EPEVTQTPSHQVTQMGQEVILRCVPISNHLYFYWYRQILGQKVEFLVSFYNNEISEKSEIFDDQFSVERPDGSNFTLKIRSTKLEDSAMYFCASSDVRGALNTEAFFGQGTRLTVV.

This chain links TRBV7-2 with TRBJ2-1; tentatively, D is TRBD1 (5 bases). Trimming shortened V by 2 bases and J by 7 bases, and 15 bases separated the two germline ends. Germline V CDR1 and CDR2: SGHTA, FQGNSA. This CDR3 spans 15 amino acids. CDR3 nucleotides: TGTGCCAGCAGCTTATTTGCAGGGCCTCAGAATGAGCAGTTCTTC. The encoded protein is CASSLFAGPQNEQFF.

The rearrangement links TRBV29-1 to TRBJ2-1; 9 bases line up with TRBD2. Germline-derived CDR1 and CDR2 are SQVTM and ANQGSEA. The V segment lost 6 bases and the J segment 4 bases; nucleotides outside the gene matches: 7. The CDR3 contains 14 residues. The CDR3 DNA reads TGCAGCGTGCAACCGACTAGCGGATACAATGAGCAGTTCTTC. Translating gives CSVQPTSGYNEQFF.

This sequence joins TRBV27 and TRBJ1-1, with a weak D call TRBD1 (6 bases). Trimming took 2 bases from V and 1 from J, leaving 11 bases between them. The length of the CDR3 is 15 residues. The germline V gene encodes CDR1 MNHEY and CDR2 SMNVEV (reference sequence). CDR3 residues: CASSLGDIWNTEAFF. CDR3 DNA: TGTGCCAGCAGTTTAGGGGACATTTGGAACACTGAAGCTTTCTTT.

This clonotype was recorded a few times. This chain uses TRBV27 with TRBJ1-1; D is unclear. CDR3 size: 14 residues. Germline lookup yields CDR1 MNHEY and CDR2 SMNVEV (reference sequence). Trimming left V 5 bases short and J 1 base short, with 11 bases between. The DNA of the CDR3 is TGTGCCAGCAGTCTACGGGATTCGAACACTGAAGCTTTCTTT. Its translation: CASSLRDSNTEAFF.

This clonotype was seen a handful of times. An end of the junction differs from the germline gene, which may be a read error. The chain combines TRBV5-6 with TRBJ1-2; D is unresolved. CDR3 length: 15 residues. The V gene's germline CDR1 is SGHDT and CDR2 YYEEEE. CDR3 sequence reads: CASRLVVGRGYGYTF. The CDR3 coding sequence is TGTGCCAGCCGCTTGGTCGTTGGGCGGGGATATGGCTACACCTTC.

The gene calls are TRBV12-3 or TRBV12-4 and TRBJ2-1, with 9 bases aligning to TRBD2. The V and J ends lost 5 bases and 7 bases, in that order; junction bases with no gene match: 15. The CDR3 runs to 17 residues. CDR3 in amino acids: CASSRAPGLATLNEQFF. In DNA form, the CDR3 reads TGTGCCAGCAGTCGGGCCCCGGGACTAGCCACCCTAAATGAGCAGTTCTTC.